The clone carrying this TCR beta chain was recorded only once. No antigen is known for it. Extraction of RNA preceded its reverse transcription into cDNA, which served as the sequencing template. Sequenced by immunoSEQ multiplex PCR; TCRdb stores in-frame clones only, minus some. This table holds some 180,000 clones, around 49% found once. Germline loops: CDR1 PRHDT, CDR2 FYEKMQ (reference sequence). Trimming took off 2 bases at V and 6 bases at J, with 14 bases between the two ends. This CDR3 contains 14 residues. This entry belongs to a study of CD8+ T cells in alopecia areata. As to treatment: oral pan-JAK inhibitor, 5-10 mg twice daily. The study's findings and limits: Relative to normal scalp, lesional scalp, especially alopecia totalis/universalis, showed higher clonality. Association of baseline CD8+ expansion with response is uncertain owing to one nonresponder.

The starting material was CD8+ T cells sorted from blood, obtained around week 54, from a patient treated with tofacitinib. The source is a human donor with alopecia areata. The J gene is TRBJ2-7, the V gene TRBV13; maybe TRBD2 (6 bases). CDR3 nucleotides: TGTGCCAGCAGCTTAAACCTTTCCGGGGGCGAGCAGTACTTC. It specifies CASSLNLSGGEQYF. Filled out from reference TRBV13 and TRBJ2-7, the complete variable domain reads AAGVIQSPRHLIKEKRETATLKCYPIPRHDTVYWYQQGPGQDPQFLISFYEKMQSDKGSIPDRFSAQQFSDYHSELNMSSLELGDSALYFCASSLNLSGGEQYFGPGTRLTVT.